This is a list of T cell receptor beta chains from one sample in a study of shared clonotypes between healthy human individuals. Method: immunoSEQ multiplex PCR; TCRdb's copy keeps in-frame clones and lacks some. This sample carries around 550,000 clones, about 96% of them seen once, and the ten largest clones take roughly 0.06%. Sample: naive CD4+ T cells sorted from blood. Source of these receptors: a woman in her 30s in good health. CDR3s include the opening cysteine and the closing phenylalanine or tryptophan. D genes are given only for firm matches. Clone size, where shown, is once, few, many, or a class for clones that have expanded.

TRBV5-1,TRBJ1-5,15,-,-,CASSLAAGLGQPQHF,TGCGCCAGCAGCTTGGCCGCAGGGTTGGGCCAGCCCCAGCATTTT
TRBV6-5,TRBJ2-6,12,-,-,CASRLGANVLTF,TGTGCCAGCAGGCTTGGGGCCAACGTCCTGACTTTC
TRBV6-1,TRBJ1-1,13,-,-,CASIPLMNTEAFF,TGTGCCAGCATCCCGCTGATGAACACTGAAGCTTTCTTT
TRBV28,TRBJ1-4,17,-,TRBD1,CASSVDRGSSFNEKLFF,TGTGCCAGCAGCGTAGACAGGGGGTCCTCCTTTAATGAAAAACTGTTTTTT
TRBV19,TRBJ2-5,16,-,TRBD2,CASSPGTSGPPQVQYF,TGTGCCAGTAGTCCTGGGACTAGCGGCCCCCCACAGGTCCAGTACTTC
TRBV18,TRBJ2-1,17,-,-,CASSPGPGKSSYNEQFF,TGTGCCAGCTCACCAGGACCGGGCAAGAGCTCCTACAATGAGCAGTTCTTC
TRBV5-4,TRBJ2-7,15,-,-,CASSLDTVRSYEQYF,TGTGCCAGCAGCTTGGACACGGTTAGGAGCTACGAGCAGTACTTC
TRBV11-2,TRBJ2-6,18,-,-,CASSLLDTGSSGANVLTF,TGTGCCAGCAGCTTATTGGACACAGGTAGCTCTGGGGCCAACGTCCTGACTTTC
TRBV5-1,TRBJ1-5,14,-,-,CASSPSQGNQPQHF,TGCGCCAGCAGCCCGAGCCAGGGCAATCAGCCCCAGCATTTT
TRBV18,TRBJ2-1,15,once,-,CASSPMGGPPDEQFF,TGTGCCAGCTCACCAATGGGGGGCCCACCGGATGAGCAGTTCTTC
TRBV5-4,TRBJ2-3,16,-,TRBD2,CASSFRTSGSEDTQYF,TGTGCCAGCAGCTTCCGGACTAGCGGGAGCGAAGATACGCAGTATTTT
TRBV29-1,TRBJ1-1,13,once,TRBD1,CSVRQGTNTEAFF,TGCAGCGTAAGACAGGGCACGAACACTGAAGCTTTCTTT
TRBV4-1,TRBJ2-1,18,-,-,CASSQIEEYDGSYNEQFF,TGCGCCAGCAGCCAGATAGAAGAGTACGACGGCTCCTACAATGAGCAGTTCTTC
TRBV6-5,TRBJ2-5,13,-,-,CASSSGDWETQYF,TGTGCCAGCAGTTCAGGGGATTGGGAGACCCAGTACTTC
TRBV7-9,TRBJ1-2,14,-,-,CASSLFDTDYGYTF,TGTGCCAGCAGCTTATTTGACACGGACTATGGCTACACCTTC
TRBV7-6,TRBJ2-1,17,-,TRBD2,CASSLALTSGSYNEQFF,TGTGCCAGCAGCTTAGCGCTTACTAGCGGGAGTTACAATGAGCAGTTCTTC
TRBV10-1,TRBJ2-7,13,-,TRBD1,CASSAGTGYEQYF,TGCGCCAGCAGTGCCGGGACAGGGTACGAGCAGTACTTC
TRBV5-4,TRBJ1-2,14,-,TRBD1,CASRRDRSTPNTTF,TGTGCCAGCAGAAGGGACAGATCGACTCCTAATACCACCTTC
TRBV28,TRBJ1-2,13,-,TRBD1,CATRTGVSDGYTF,TGTGCCACACGGACAGGGGTAAGCGATGGTTACACCTTC
TRBV15,TRBJ2-7,14,-,-,CATSRVGPGMEQYF,TGTGCCACCAGCAGAGTAGGTCCAGGCATGGAGCAGTACTTC
TRBV25-1,TRBJ2-7,16,-,TRBD2,CASSQTSGRSSYEQYF,TGTGCCAGCAGTCAGACTAGCGGGCGTAGCTCCTACGAGCAGTACTTC
TRBV29-1,TRBJ1-5,14,-,-,CSVVVGSGNQPQHF,TGCAGCGTTGTAGTAGGTAGTGGCAATCAGCCCCAGCATTTT
TRBV28,TRBJ1-5,15,-,TRBD1,CASSSIGTGVKPQHF,TGTGCCAGCAGTTCTATCGGGACAGGGGTTAAGCCCCAGCATTTT
TRBV19,TRBJ2-7,14,-,TRBD2,CASSPGGVVDEQYF,TGTGCCAGTAGTCCGGGGGGGGTGGTGGACGAGCAGTACTTC
TRBV6-6,TRBJ2-7,14,-,-,CASNPGGKPYEQYF,TGTGCCAGCAACCCCGGGGGTAAGCCCTACGAGCAGTACTTC
TRBV5-1,TRBJ2-2,14,-,-,CASSLGTSAGELFF,TGCGCCAGCAGCTTGGGAACCTCGGCCGGGGAGCTGTTTTTT
TRBV7-8,TRBJ2-5,16,-,TRBD2,CASSLPPGLAGEEQYF,TGTGCCAGCAGCTTACCGCCGGGACTAGCGGGAGAAGAGCAGTACTTC
TRBV6-6,TRBJ2-5,12,-,TRBD2,CASRLAGGVQYF,TGTGCCAGCCGGCTAGCGGGAGGCGTCCAGTACTTC
TRBV7-9,TRBJ2-7,15,-,-,CASSSDERFPYEQYF,TGTGCCAGCAGCTCAGACGAGCGTTTCCCCTACGAGCAGTACTTC
TRBV5-4,TRBJ2-7,14,-,-,CASSGGLRSYEQYF,TGTGCCAGCAGCGGCGGACTACGTTCCTACGAGCAGTACTTC
TRBV11-2,TRBJ1-3,15,-,TRBD1,CASSHRGVTGNTIYF,TGTGCCAGCAGCCACAGGGGGGTAACTGGAAACACCATATATTTT
TRBV18,TRBJ2-5,14,-,-,CASSPPGAQETQYF,TGTGCCAGCTCACCACCGGGTGCACAAGAGACCCAGTACTTC
TRBV18,TRBJ2-1,16,-,TRBD2,CASSPLLSGVGNEQFF,TGTGCCAGCTCACCGCTGCTGAGCGGGGTGGGGAATGAGCAGTTCTTC
TRBV7-9,TRBJ2-7,15,-,TRBD2,CASSLPTAGAYEQYF,TGTGCCAGCAGCTTACCGACTGCGGGAGCCTACGAGCAGTACTTC
TRBV29-1,TRBJ2-6,16,-,-,CSAQDSKDSGANVLTF,TGCAGCGCTCAGGATTCCAAAGACTCTGGGGCCAACGTCCTGACTTTC
TRBV10-3,TRBJ1-5,15,-,-,CAISAGRDGNQPQHF,TGTGCCATCAGTGCAGGGAGGGACGGCAATCAGCCCCAGCATTTT
TRBV27,TRBJ2-7,18,-,TRBD1,CASSLSGTGGAYLYEQYF,TGTGCCAGCAGTTTATCTGGGACAGGGGGCGCTTATCTCTACGAGCAGTACTTC
TRBV27,TRBJ2-1,16,-,-,CASRSGSRDAYNEQFF,TGTGCCAGCAGATCTGGGAGTCGGGATGCGTACAATGAGCAGTTCTTC
TRBV15,TRBJ1-4,14,-,-,CATSRDRGGEKLFF,TGTGCCACCAGCAGAGATCGAGGGGGTGAAAAACTGTTTTTT
TRBV5-1,TRBJ2-5,13,-,-,CACQVGNQETQYF,TGCGCCTGCCAGGTGGGGAACCAAGAGACCCAGTACTTC